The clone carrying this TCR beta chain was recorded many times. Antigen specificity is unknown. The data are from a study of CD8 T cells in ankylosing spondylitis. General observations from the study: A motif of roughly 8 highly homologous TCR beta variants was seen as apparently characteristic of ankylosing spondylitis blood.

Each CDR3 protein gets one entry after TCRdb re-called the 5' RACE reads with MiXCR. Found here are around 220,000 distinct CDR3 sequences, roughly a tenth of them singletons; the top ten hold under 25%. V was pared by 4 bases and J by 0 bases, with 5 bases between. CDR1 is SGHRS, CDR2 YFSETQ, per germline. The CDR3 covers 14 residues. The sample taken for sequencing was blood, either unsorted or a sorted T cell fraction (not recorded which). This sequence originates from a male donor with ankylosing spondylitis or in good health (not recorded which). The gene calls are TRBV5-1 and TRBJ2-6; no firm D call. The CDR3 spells CASSTFSGANVLTF. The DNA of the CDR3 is TGCGCCAGCAGCACCTTCTCTGGGGCCAACGTCCTGACTTTC. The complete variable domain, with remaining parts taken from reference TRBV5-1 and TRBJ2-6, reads KAGVTQTPRYLIKTRGQQVTLSCSPISGHRSVSWYQQTPGQGLQFLFEYFSETQRNKGNFPGRFSGRQFSNSRSEMNVSTLELGDSALYLCASSTFSGANVLTFGAGSRLTVL.